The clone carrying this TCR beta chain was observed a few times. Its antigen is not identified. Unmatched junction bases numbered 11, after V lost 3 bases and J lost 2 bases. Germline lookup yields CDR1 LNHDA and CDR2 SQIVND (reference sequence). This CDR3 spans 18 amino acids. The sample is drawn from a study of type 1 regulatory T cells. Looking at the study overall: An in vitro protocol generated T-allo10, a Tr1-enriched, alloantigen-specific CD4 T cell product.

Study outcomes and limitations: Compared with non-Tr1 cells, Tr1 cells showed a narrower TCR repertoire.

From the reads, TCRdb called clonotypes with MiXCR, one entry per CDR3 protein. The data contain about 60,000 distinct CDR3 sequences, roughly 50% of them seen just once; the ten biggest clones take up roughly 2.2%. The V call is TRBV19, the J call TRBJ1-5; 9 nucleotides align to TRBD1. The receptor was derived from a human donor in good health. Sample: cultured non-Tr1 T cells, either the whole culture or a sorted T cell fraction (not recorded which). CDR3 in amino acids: CASSITGTGPVRNQPQHF. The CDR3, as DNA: TGTGCCAGTAGTATCACAGGGACAGGGCCGGTCCGCAATCAGCCCCAGCATTTT.